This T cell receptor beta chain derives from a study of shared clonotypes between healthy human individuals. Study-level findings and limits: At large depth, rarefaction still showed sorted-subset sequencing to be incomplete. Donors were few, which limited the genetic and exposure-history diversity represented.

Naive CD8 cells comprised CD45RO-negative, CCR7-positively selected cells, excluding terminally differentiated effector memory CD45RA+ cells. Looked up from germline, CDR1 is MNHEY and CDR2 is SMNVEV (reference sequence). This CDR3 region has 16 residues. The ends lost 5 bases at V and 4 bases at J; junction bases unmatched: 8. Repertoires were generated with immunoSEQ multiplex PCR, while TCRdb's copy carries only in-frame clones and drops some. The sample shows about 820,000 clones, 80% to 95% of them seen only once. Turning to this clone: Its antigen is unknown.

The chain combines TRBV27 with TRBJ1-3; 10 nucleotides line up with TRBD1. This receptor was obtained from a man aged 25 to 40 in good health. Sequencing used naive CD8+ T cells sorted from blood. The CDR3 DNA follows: TGTGCCAGCAGTCCGGGCGGGACAGGGGTCGGAAACACCATATATTTT. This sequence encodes CASSPGGTGVGNTIYF.